This T cell receptor beta chain was recovered during a study of blood T cell repertoires in COVID-19. Looking at the study overall: From the United States, Italy and Spain came samples of acute and convalescent COVID-19. Sources were T cells, B-cell-depleted T cells, or PBMCs; the material itself was cDNA or gDNA.

Losses at the gene ends were 5 bases for V and 1 base for J; bases not matched to a gene: 5. This CDR3 is built from 15 residues. Germline V gene lookup returns CDR1 SGHAT and CDR2 FQNNGV. This clone was counted only a few times. Methods used by the authors: Reference gene primer amplification in the assay estimated nucleated cell counts. Method: immunoSEQ multiplex PCR; TCRdb's copy keeps in-frame clones and lacks some. V and J calls and clone size are copied from that table; D and trimming were computed from the DNA. Among under 150,000 clones, roughly 90% were seen once, and the ten largest hold about 2%.

The sequence derives from a man in his 70s with active COVID-19. Sample: peripheral blood. The J gene is TRBJ2-5, the V gene TRBV11-2; 9 bases map to TRBD2. The CDR3 region has the DNA TGTGCCAGCAGCCCAAGACTAGCGGTCCAAGAGACCCAGTACTTC. Protein sequence: CASSPRLAVQETQYF.